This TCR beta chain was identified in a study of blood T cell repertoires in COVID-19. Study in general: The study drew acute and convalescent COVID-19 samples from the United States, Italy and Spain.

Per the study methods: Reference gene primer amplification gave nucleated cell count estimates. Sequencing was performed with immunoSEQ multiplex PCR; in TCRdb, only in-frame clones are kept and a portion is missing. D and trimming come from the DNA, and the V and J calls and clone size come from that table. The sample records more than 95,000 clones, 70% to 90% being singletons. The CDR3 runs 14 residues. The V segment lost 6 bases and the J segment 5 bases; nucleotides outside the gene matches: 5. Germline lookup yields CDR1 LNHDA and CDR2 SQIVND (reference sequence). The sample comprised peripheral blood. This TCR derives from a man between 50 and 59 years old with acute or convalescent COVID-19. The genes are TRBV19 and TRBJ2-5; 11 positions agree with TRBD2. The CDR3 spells CASRQTSGVETQYF. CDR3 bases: TGTGCCAGTAGGCAGACTAGCGGGGTGGAGACCCAGTACTTC.